This T cell receptor beta chain was recovered during a study of blood T cell repertoires in COVID-19. The overall study: The United States, Italy and Spain supplied acute and convalescent COVID-19 samples.

Germline CDR1 SGHVS, CDR2 FNYEAQ. The CDR3 has 17 amino acids. With 1 base clipped from V and 7 bases from J, the junction kept 10 bases outside the gene matches. As handled by the study authors: Nucleated cell counts were estimated from reference gene primer amplification. TCRdb's copy holds only in-frame clones and misses some; the assay was immunoSEQ multiplex PCR. V and J calls and clone size are given by that table; D and trimming were obtained from the DNA. The data hold 250,000 to 300,000 clones, with 87% observed a single time. The TCR originated in a woman aged 45-65 years who had recovered from COVID-19. Sequenced input: peripheral blood. V usage is TRBV7-6 and J usage is TRBJ2-2, with 9 positions matching TRBD2. For the CDR3, the DNA is TGTGCCAGCAGCTTAGGCAGTAGCGGGAGCGCGGACGGGGAGCTGTTTTTT. Amino acid sequence: CASSLGSSGSADGELFF.